This TCR beta chain was recorded in a study of T cell changes during pregnancy in multiple sclerosis. Between the trimmed V and J ends, which lost 6 bases and 2 bases, there was a span of 11 bases. Germline CDR1 is MDHEN and CDR2 is SYDVKM. This CDR3 has 15 amino acids. Repertoires were generated with immunoSEQ multiplex PCR, while TCRdb's copy carries only in-frame clones and drops some. The sample includes fewer than 45,000 clones, 92% of them seen just once. Source: CD4+ T cells from peripheral blood mononuclear cells, taken in the first trimester of pregnancy. The sequence was obtained from a female donor with multiple sclerosis, enrolled in a pregnancy study. This chain links TRBV28 with TRBJ2-6; TRBD2 is a possible D gene (6 bases). This chain's CDR3 is CASSRAGTGANVLTF. As DNA, the CDR3 is TGTGCCAGCAGCCGGGCGGGGACTGGGGCCAACGTCCTGACTTTC.